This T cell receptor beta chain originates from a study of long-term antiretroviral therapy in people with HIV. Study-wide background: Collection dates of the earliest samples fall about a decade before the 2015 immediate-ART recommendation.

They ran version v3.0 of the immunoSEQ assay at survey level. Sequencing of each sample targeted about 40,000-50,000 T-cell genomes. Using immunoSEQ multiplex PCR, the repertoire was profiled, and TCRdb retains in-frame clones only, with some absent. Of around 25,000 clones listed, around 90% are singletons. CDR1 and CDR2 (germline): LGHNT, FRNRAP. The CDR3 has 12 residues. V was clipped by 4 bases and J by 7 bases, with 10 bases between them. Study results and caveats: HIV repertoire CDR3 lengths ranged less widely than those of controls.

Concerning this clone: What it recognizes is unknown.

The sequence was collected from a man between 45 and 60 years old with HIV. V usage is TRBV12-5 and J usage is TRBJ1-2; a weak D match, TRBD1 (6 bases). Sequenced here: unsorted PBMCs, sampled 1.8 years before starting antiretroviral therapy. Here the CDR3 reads CASGSRGGGYTF. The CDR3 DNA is TGTGCTAGTGGTTCTAGGGGGGGTGGCTACACCTTC.